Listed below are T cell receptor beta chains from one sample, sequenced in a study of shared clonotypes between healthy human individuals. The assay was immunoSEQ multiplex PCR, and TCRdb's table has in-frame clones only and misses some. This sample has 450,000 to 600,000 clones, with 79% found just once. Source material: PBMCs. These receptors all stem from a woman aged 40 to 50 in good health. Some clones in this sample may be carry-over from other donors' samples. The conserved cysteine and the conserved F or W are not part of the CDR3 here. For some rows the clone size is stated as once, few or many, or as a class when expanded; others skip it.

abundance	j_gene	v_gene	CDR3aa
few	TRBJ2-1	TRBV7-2	ASSSPGPHNEQF
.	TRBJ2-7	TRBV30	AWDGAYEQY
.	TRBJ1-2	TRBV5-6	ASSPDRDSGYT
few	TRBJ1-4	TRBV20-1	SAPDNEKLF
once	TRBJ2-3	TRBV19	ASSRGDRKGTQY
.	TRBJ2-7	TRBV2	ASGGLAGVGEQY
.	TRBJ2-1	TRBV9	ASSAGTGAYNEQF
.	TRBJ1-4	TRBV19	ASSIRGLVEKLF
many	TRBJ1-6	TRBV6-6	ASSYSPDRGSPLH
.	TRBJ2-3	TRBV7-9	ASSLGGVADTQY
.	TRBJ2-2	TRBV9	ASSPRRTGGNGGELF
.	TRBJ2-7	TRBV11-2	ASSLGGGSFGEQY
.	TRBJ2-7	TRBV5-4	ASSGGLSSSYEQY
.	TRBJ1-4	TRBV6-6	ASSYRATNEKLF
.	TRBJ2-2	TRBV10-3	AISEFRNANTGELF
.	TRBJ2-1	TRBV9	ASSDPRTSGRPEQF
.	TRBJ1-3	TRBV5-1	ASSIRGTSGNTIY
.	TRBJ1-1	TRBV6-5	ASSYLPDRETEAF
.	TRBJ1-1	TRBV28	ASTGGNTEAF
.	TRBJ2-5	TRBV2	ASSEATYRGTQY
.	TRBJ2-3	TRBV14	ASSQEGTSGSFSTDTQY
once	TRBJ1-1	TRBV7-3	ASSLTGGNTEAF
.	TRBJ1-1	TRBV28	ASTTGHKLNTEAF
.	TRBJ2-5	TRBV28	ASSLPREAQETQY
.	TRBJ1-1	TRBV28	ASSTNPLQGWDTEAF
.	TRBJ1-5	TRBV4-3	ASSQDPADSYSNQPQH
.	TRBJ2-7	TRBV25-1	ASSETSGRYEQY
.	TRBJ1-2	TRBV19	ASSPTGRGSSYGYT
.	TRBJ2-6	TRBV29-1	SVAESGANVLT
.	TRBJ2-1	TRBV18	ASSPGALGEASSYNEQF
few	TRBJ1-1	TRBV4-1	ASSQPSKNTEAF
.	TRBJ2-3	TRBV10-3	AISGSPAGRTDTQY
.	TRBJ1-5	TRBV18	ASSPRGNQPQH
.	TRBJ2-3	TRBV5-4	ASRLAASGTDTQY
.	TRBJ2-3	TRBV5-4	ASSFPGGTDTQY
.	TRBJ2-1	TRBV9	ASSVSPYNEQF
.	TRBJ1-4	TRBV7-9	ASSRRQATNEKLF
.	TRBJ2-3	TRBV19	ATEDSGRGADTQY
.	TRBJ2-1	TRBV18	ASSHRRKATGDHDNEQF
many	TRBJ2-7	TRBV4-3	ASSQDYSSPTLEQY
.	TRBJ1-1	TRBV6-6	ASQPGAYTEAF
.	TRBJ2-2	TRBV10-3	AISRLAETGELF